These 21 T cell receptor beta chains were all obtained from the same sample, sequenced in a study of shared clonotypes between healthy human individuals. Sequenced by immunoSEQ multiplex PCR; TCRdb stores in-frame clones only, minus some. The table shows about 380,000 clones, with 96% occurring only once. The source material was memory CD8+ T cells sorted from blood. Described subset: CD45RO+ cells pooled with CCR7-negative TemRA cells. The origin of the receptors is a man aged 25-45 years in good health.

V usage is TRBV19 and J usage is TRBJ1-5, with a possible D match to TRBD1 (5 bases). This CDR3 has 16 residues. The V gene lost 3 bases and the J gene lost 9 bases, with 21 bases spanning the gap. Per the germline V gene, CDR1 is LNHDA and CDR2 is SQIVND (reference sequence). CDR3 coding DNA: TGTGCCAGTAGTATTACCCCCTTATCCAGGGTTCGGCCCCAGCATTTT. This encodes CASSITPLSRVRPQHF.

V gene TRBV27 combines with J gene TRBJ1-5, with 7 bases lining up with TRBD1. The CDR3 contains 15 residues. After removal of 0 bases from V and 3 bases from J, the junction contained 2 bases not matched to a gene. From germline, CDR1 is MNHEY and CDR2 SMNVEV (reference sequence). CDR3 coding DNA: TGTGCCAGCAGTTTATCCGGGACAGACAATCAGCCCCAGCATTTT. Protein: CASSLSGTDNQPQHF.

V is TRBV30 and J is TRBJ2-2; 7 bases match TRBD1. V lost 5 bases to trimming and J lost 5 bases; unmatched junction nucleotides: 11. Germline V CDR1 and CDR2: GTSNPN, SVGIG (reference sequence). The length of the CDR3 is 15 residues. The CDR3 region has the DNA TGTGCCTGGCTATACAGGGGTTTGAAGACCGGGGAGCTGTTTTTT. It specifies CAWLYRGLKTGELFF.

This sequence joins TRBV7-9 and TRBJ2-7; 8 bases agree with TRBD1. V was pared by 6 bases and J by 6 bases, with 7 bases of the junction left unmatched. This CDR3 region has 13 residues. Germline loops: CDR1 SEHNR, CDR2 FQNEAQ (reference sequence). In DNA form, the CDR3 reads TGTGCCAGCAGGGATACAGGGGGTGGCGAGCAGTACTTC. It specifies CASRDTGGGEQYF.

V gene TRBV7-9 combines with J gene TRBJ2-2; the match to TRBD2 covers 12 bases. The CDR3 is made up of 16 amino acids. V dropped 4 bases and J dropped 6; count of bases not matched to a gene: 6. CDR1 is SEHNR and CDR2 is FQNEAQ in the germline V gene (reference sequence). CDR3 nucleotide sequence: TGTGCCAGCAGCTATTCTAGCGGGAGGGCCTCCGGGGAGCTGTTTTTT. Amino acids: CASSYSSGRASGELFF.

The rearrangement joins TRBV6-8 to TRBJ2-3; 7 bases are a match to TRBD2. Per germline, CDR1 MNHGY and CDR2 SAAAGT. This CDR3 contains 19 residues. Trimming took 1 base from V and 4 from J; bases not matched to a gene: 17. CDR3 loop: CASSYYPPQVAGAADTQYF. CDR3 nucleotide sequence: TGTGCCAGCAGTTACTACCCCCCTCAGGTGGCGGGAGCCGCAGATACGCAGTATTTT.

The rearrangement uses TRBV23-1 and TRBJ2-5; weak D call: TRBD1 (7 bases). Being an ORF, TRBV23-1 has a function that is uncertain. Trimming cost V 5 bases and J 4 bases, with 20 bases left between them. The CDR3 is 16 residues long. The CDR3 DNA reads as TGCGCCAGCAGTGAAGGAGGGGGCGACTGGGGAGAGACCCAGTACTTC. As protein: CASSEGGGDWGETQYF.

This sequence joins TRBV6-1 and TRBJ2-7; 12 nucleotides line up with TRBD2. Unmatched junction bases numbered 4, after V lost 6 bases and J lost 1 base. Germline lookup yields CDR1 MNHNS and CDR2 SASEGT. The CDR3 length is 15 residues. CDR3: CASSVTSGSSYEQYF. CDR3 nucleotides: TGTGCCAGCAGCGTGACTAGCGGGAGTTCCTACGAGCAGTACTTC.

The J gene is TRBJ2-1, the V gene TRBV6-1, with 8 bases identical to TRBD1. Germline CDR1 reads MNHNS; CDR2 reads SASEGT. J gave up 9 bases and V 3 bases, and 7 bases lay outside the gene matches. This CDR3 has 14 residues. CDR3: CASSEATRGLEQFF. The CDR3 DNA sequence: TGTGCCAGCAGTGAGGCCACCAGGGGGCTTGAGCAGTTCTTC.

This chain links TRBV6-1 with TRBJ2-1; TRBD2 might be the D (5 bases). CDR1 and CDR2 from the germline V gene are MNHNS and SASEGT. V lost 2 bases to trimming and J lost 0 bases, with 11 bases between them. The CDR3 contains 16 residues. The CDR3 region has the DNA TGTGCCAGCAGTGAATTTCTTAGCGTCTCCTACAATGAGCAGTTCTTC. Translating it yields CASSEFLSVSYNEQFF.

The rearrangement joins TRBV5-1 to TRBJ1-2, with 8 bases lining up with TRBD1. The CDR3 has 15 amino acids. V trimming: 0 bases; J trimming: 0 bases; junction bases outside the gene matches: 1. Germline V gene sequence: CDR1 SGHRS, CDR2 YFSETQ. Here the CDR3 DNA reads TGCGCCAGCAGCTTGGCAGGGGGCACTAACTATGGCTACACCTTC. This translates into CASSLAGGTNYGYTF.

This rearrangement joins TRBV5-4 to TRBJ1-5, with 12 bases lining up with TRBD1. Germline V gene lookup returns CDR1 SGHNT and CDR2 YYREEE (reference sequence). This CDR3 comprises 15 residues. The trim removed 3 bases at V and 7 bases at J, leaving 5 bases unmatched. DNA of the CDR3: TGTGCCAGCAGCTACGGGACAGGGGGCGAGCAGCCCCAGCATTTT. Translating it yields CASSYGTGGEQPQHF.

CDR3 bases: TGTGCCAGCAGTTTAATGTCTAACACTGAAGCTTTCTTT. It codes for CASSLMSNTEAFF. The genes are TRBV28 and TRBJ1-1; D ambiguous. Germline V lookup: CDR1 MDHEN, CDR2 SYDVKM. Between the trimmed V and J ends, which lost 2 bases and 2 bases, there was a span of 6 bases. This CDR3 comprises 13 residues.

This rearrangement joins TRBV7-9 to TRBJ2-5; 7 nucleotides align to TRBD2. The ends lost 4 bases at V and 6 bases at J; junction bases unmatched: 14. The CDR3 is made up of 16 amino acids. CDR1 is SEHNR, CDR2 FQNEAQ, per germline (reference sequence). CDR3 sequence: CASSSEPGLGPKTQYF. Here the CDR3 DNA reads TGTGCCAGCAGCTCAGAGCCCGGACTAGGCCCCAAGACCCAGTACTTC.

The chain links TRBV11-2 to TRBJ2-1; 8 bases map to TRBD2. The CDR3 is 16 residues long. Looked up from germline, CDR1 is SGHAT and CDR2 is FQNNGV. The V gene end was trimmed by 4 bases and the J gene end by 6 bases; junction bases not matched to a gene: 11. The CDR3 protein is CASSSLSGRGINEQFF. The CDR3 DNA reads TGTGCCAGCAGCTCATTGAGCGGGAGAGGAATCAATGAGCAGTTCTTC. Combining the CDR3 with reference TRBV11-2 and TRBJ2-1 gives the whole variable domain EAGVAQSPRYKIIEKRQSVAFWCNPISGHATLYWYQQILGQGPKLLIQFQNNGVVDDSQLPKDRFSAERLKGVDSTLKIQPAKLEDSAVYLCASSSLSGRGINEQFFGPGTRLTVL.

This chain connects TRBV12-1 to TRBJ2-5; the table's TRBD2 call for D was not verified on the DNA. TRBV12-1 is classified as a pseudogene. The CDR3 loop spans 14 amino acids. For the CDR3, the DNA is TGTGCCAGCCCTTTTACGGGAGTGGGGGAGACCCAGTACTTC. Encoded protein: CASPFTGVGETQYF.

This chain joins TRBV6-4 and TRBJ2-1, with 10 bases matching TRBD2. The CDR3 runs to 15 residues. Germline CDR1 reads MRHNA; CDR2 reads SNTAGT. The J segment lost 9 bases and the V segment lost 2 bases, leaving 7 bases of the junction unmatched. The chain's CDR3 is CASSDLAGAGSEQFF. The DNA for the CDR3 is TGTGCCAGCAGTGACCTAGCGGGAGCGGGGAGTGAGCAGTTCTTC.

In nucleotides, the CDR3 is TGTGCCAGCAGAGACAGGGTTCGGACTAGCGGGGGCGAGGAGCAGTTCTTC. Translation gives CASRDRVRTSGGEEQFF. This rearrangement joins TRBV28 to TRBJ2-1; TRBD2 aligns across 13 bases. CDR1 is MDHEN, CDR2 SYDVKM, per germline. V lost 6 bases to trimming and J lost 10 bases; unmatched junction nucleotides: 15. The CDR3 totals 17 residues.

This clone was seen a handful of times. V gene TRBV11-2 combines with J gene TRBJ2-2; D is undetermined. V shed 2 bases and J shed 2 bases, with 3 bases lying between them. The CDR3 length is 13 residues. Germline V lookup: CDR1 SGHAT, CDR2 FQNNGV. The CDR3 loop reads CASSLSNTGELFF. Written as DNA, the CDR3 is TGTGCCAGCAGCTTATCCAACACCGGGGAGCTGTTTTTT. Full variable domain (remainder filled in from reference TRBV11-2 and TRBJ2-2): EAGVAQSPRYKIIEKRQSVAFWCNPISGHATLYWYQQILGQGPKLLIQFQNNGVVDDSQLPKDRFSAERLKGVDSTLKIQPAKLEDSAVYLCASSLSNTGELFFGEGSRLTVL.

This rearrangement joins TRBV7-2 to TRBJ2-1; no reliable D call. The CDR3 runs to 14 residues. Germline V gene sequence: CDR1 SGHTA, CDR2 FQGNSA. V lost 1 base and J lost 4, with 8 bases in between. Here the CDR3 reads CASSLVRAYNEQFF. CDR3 coding DNA: TGTGCCAGCAGCTTAGTCCGGGCATACAATGAGCAGTTCTTC.

The chain combines TRBV28 with TRBJ1-1; perhaps TRBD1 as D (6 bases). This CDR3 has 15 residues. CDR1 and CDR2 from the germline V gene are MDHEN and SYDVKM. Between the trimmed V and J ends, which lost 3 bases and 3 bases, there was a span of 14 bases. The CDR3 DNA sequence: TGTGCCAGCAGTTTCCCTTGGACAGATGACACTGAAGCTTTCTTT. Translating gives CASSFPWTDDTEAFF.